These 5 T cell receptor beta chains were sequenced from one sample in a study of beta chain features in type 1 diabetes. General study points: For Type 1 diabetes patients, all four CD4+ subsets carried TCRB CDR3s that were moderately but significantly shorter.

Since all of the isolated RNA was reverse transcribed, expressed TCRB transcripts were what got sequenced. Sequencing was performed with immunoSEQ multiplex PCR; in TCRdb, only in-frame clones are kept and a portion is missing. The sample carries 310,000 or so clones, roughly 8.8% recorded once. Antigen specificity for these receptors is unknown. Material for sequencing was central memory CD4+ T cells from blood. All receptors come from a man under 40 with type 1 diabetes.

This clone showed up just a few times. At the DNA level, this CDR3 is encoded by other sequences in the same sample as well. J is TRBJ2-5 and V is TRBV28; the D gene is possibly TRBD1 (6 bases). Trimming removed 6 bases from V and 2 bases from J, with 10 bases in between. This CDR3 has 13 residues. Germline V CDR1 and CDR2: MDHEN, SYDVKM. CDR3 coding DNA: TGTGCCAGCAGACCTCAGGGGCAAGAGACCCAGTACTTC. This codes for CASRPQGQETQYF.

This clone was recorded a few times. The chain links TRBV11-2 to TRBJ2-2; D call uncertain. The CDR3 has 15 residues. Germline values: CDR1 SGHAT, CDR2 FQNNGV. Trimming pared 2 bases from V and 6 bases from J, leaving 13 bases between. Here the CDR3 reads CASSLSDAASGELFF. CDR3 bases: TGTGCCAGCAGCTTATCTGACGCGGCGTCCGGGGAGCTGTTTTTT.

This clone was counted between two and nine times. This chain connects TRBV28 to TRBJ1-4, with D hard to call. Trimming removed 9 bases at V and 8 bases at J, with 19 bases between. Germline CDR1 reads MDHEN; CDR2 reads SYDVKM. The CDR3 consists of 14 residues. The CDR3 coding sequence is TGTGCCAGTAGAACCGGGGTAATTGGCGAAAAACTGTTTTTT. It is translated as CASRTGVIGEKLFF. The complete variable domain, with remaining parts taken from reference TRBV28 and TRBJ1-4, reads DVKVTQSSRYLVKRTGEKVFLECVQDMDHENMFWYRQDPGLGLRLIYFSYDVKMKEKGDIPEGYSVSREKKERFSLILESASTNQTSMYLCASRTGVIGEKLFFGSGTQLSVL.

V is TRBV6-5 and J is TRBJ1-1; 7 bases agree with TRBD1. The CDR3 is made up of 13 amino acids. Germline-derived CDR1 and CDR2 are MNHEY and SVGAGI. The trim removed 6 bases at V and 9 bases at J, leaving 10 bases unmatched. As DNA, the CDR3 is TGTGCCAGCAGCCCCCAGGGGGGCGATAAAGCTTTCTTT. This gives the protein CASSPQGGDKAFF.

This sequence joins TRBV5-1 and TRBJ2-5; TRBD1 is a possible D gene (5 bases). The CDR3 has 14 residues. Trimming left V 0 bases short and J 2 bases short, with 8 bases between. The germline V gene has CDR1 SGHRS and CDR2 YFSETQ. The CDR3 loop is CASSLGDRQETQYF. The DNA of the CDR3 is TGCGCCAGCAGCTTGGGAGACAGACAAGAGACCCAGTACTTC.